Below are 27 T cell receptor beta chains sequenced from a single sample in a study of blood T cell repertoires in COVID-19. Some clones are missing from TCRdb's copy, which holds only in-frame ones; the method was immunoSEQ multiplex PCR. This sample yields approximately 65,000 clones, of which roughly 84% are seen a single time; roughly 21% belongs to the top ten. The source material was peripheral blood. The receptors shown here come from a woman of 80 years or more with active or convalescent COVID-19.

The sample holds a few counts of this clone. The chain recombines TRBV5-6 with TRBJ1-4; a weak D match, TRBD1 (5 bases). CDR3 length equals 15 residues. Germline V lookup: CDR1 SGHDT, CDR2 YYEEEE. Trimming took 4 bases from V and 2 from J, leaving 12 bases between them. The chain's CDR3 is CASSRSGGTNEKLFF. The CDR3 region has the DNA TGTGCCAGCAGCCGAAGCGGGGGTACTAATGAAAAACTGTTTTTT.

The chain carries TRBV5-6 and TRBJ1-6; 10 nucleotides line up with TRBD1. J lost 5 bases, V lost 3 bases, and 2 bases had no gene match. The CDR3 spans 15 residues. Germline V gives CDR1 SGHDT, CDR2 YYEEEE. CDR3 amino acids: CASSSGTGDNSPLHF. DNA of the CDR3: TGTGCCAGCAGCTCCGGGACAGGGGATAATTCACCCCTCCACTTT.

This chain's CDR3 is CASSEGSNSGNTIYF. For the CDR3, the DNA is TGTGCCAGCAGTGAAGGTAGCAACTCTGGAAACACCATATATTTT. The chain combines TRBV25-1 with TRBJ1-3; no definite D call. Germline CDR1 MGHDK, CDR2 SYGVNS. This CDR3 contains 15 residues. Deletions cut 2 bases from V and 0 bases from J, with 8 bases between.

This chain joins TRBV5-1 and TRBJ1-2, with 8 bases identical to TRBD1. Germline V lookup: CDR1 SGHRS, CDR2 YFSETQ. The V segment lost 4 bases and the J segment 3 bases; nucleotides outside the gene matches: 2. CDR3 size: 13 residues. The CDR3 is CASSETGDYGYTF. CDR3 DNA: TGCGCCAGCAGCGAGACAGGGGACTATGGCTACACCTTC.

This chain links TRBV5-1 with TRBJ2-7, with 11 bases that match TRBD2. V shed 3 bases, J shed 1 base, and the junction held 6 bases outside the gene matches. CDR3 length: 16 amino acids. The V gene's germline CDR1 is SGHRS and CDR2 YFSETQ. The CDR3 DNA follows: TGCGCCAGCAGCTCCTACACTAGCGGGGGTTCCTACGAGCAGTACTTC. Encoded protein: CASSSYTSGGSYEQYF.

V gene TRBV6-5 combines with J gene TRBJ1-1, with TRBD1 matching over 7 bases. Germline-derived CDR1 and CDR2 are MNHEY and SVGAGI. Germline trimming cut 6 bases from V and 0 bases from J; bases unmatched to any gene: 4. The CDR3 is made up of 14 amino acids. CDR3 coding DNA: TGTGCCAGCAGATCGGGACAGATGAACACTGAAGCTTTCTTT. Translating it yields CASRSGQMNTEAFF.

The chain carries TRBV7-9 and TRBJ2-7; D is unclear. In germline, CDR1 is SEHNR, CDR2 FQNEAQ (reference sequence). The V gene lost 8 bases and the J gene lost 2 bases, with 13 bases spanning the gap. CDR3 size: 13 residues. CDR3: CASAGGRPYEQYF. The DNA for the CDR3 is TGTGCCAGCGCAGGTGGCAGGCCCTACGAGCAGTACTTC.

The rearrangement uses TRBV27 and TRBJ1-6; no firm D call. This CDR3 has 14 amino acids. Per germline, CDR1 MNHEY and CDR2 SMNVEV (reference sequence). V lost 6 bases and J lost 4, with 10 bases in between. Written as DNA, the CDR3 is TGTGCCAGCAGCATCAGGAATTATAATTCACCCCTCCACTTT. This codes for CASSIRNYNSPLHF.

This clone was found a few times. This chain connects TRBV3-1 (or the pseudogene TRBV3-2) to TRBJ2-5, with D possibly matching TRBD2 (7 bases). This CDR3 is 16 amino acids long. Germline V gives CDR1 LGHDT, CDR2 YNNKEL (reference sequence). Trimming took 0 bases from V and 4 from J, leaving 15 bases between them. CDR3 sequence reads: CASSQDWGGAPETQYF. CDR3 nucleotides: TGTGCCAGCAGCCAAGATTGGGGGGGGGCCCCAGAGACCCAGTACTTC.

The chain joins TRBV6-5 to TRBJ2-5, with unresolved D. V shed 1 base and J shed 4 bases, with 16 bases lying between them. Germline V CDR1 and CDR2: MNHEY, SVGAGI. This CDR3 is built from 16 residues. The CDR3 DNA follows: TGTGCCAGCAGTTACTTATCAGGCAAGGATGGAGAGACCCAGTACTTC. Translation: CASSYLSGKDGETQYF.

The chain carries TRBV5-1 and TRBJ2-7; D is perhaps TRBD2 (5 bases). V was cut by 0 bases and J by 6 bases, with 13 bases left in between. The germline V gene has CDR1 SGHRS and CDR2 YFSETQ. The CDR3 totals 14 residues. The CDR3 here is CASSLGLQEAEQYF. CDR3 sequence (DNA): TGCGCCAGCAGCTTGGGACTCCAGGAGGCCGAGCAGTACTTC.

The genes are TRBV4-2 and TRBJ2-2, with D possibly TRBD1 on 6 matching bases. The ends were cut back, 2 bases at V and 4 bases at J, with 14 bases in the middle. CDR1 is LGHNA, CDR2 YNFKEQ, per germline. The CDR3 consists of 16 residues. As DNA, the CDR3 is TGTGCCAGCAGCCAAAACAGGGACATTTCCACCGGGGAGCTGTTTTTT. The encoded protein is CASSQNRDISTGELFF.

The chain recombines TRBV6-1 with TRBJ1-2, with TRBD1 identical over 9 bases. The trim removed 3 bases at V and 4 bases at J, leaving 3 bases unmatched. Germline V lookup: CDR1 MNHNS, CDR2 SASEGT. The CDR3 extends over 14 amino acids. As DNA, the CDR3 is TGTGCCAGCAGTGACCCGGGACAGGGCTATGGCTACACCTTC. Residues: CASSDPGQGYGYTF.

By share, this clone ranks as medium-sized. The chain carries TRBV6-6 and TRBJ2-7; perhaps TRBD2 as D (5 bases). Trimming took off 6 bases at V and 6 bases at J, with 15 bases between the two ends. Germline CDR1 and CDR2: MNHNY and SVGAGI (reference sequence). This CDR3 contains 13 residues. The CDR3 DNA is TGTGCCAGCAGCTCGACCGACGGAGGCGAGCAGTACTTC. It is translated as CASSSTDGGEQYF.

The J gene is TRBJ2-7, the V gene TRBV30, with 7 positions matching TRBD1. There are 13 residues in the CDR3. The V gene end was trimmed by 3 bases and the J gene end by 2 bases; junction bases not matched to a gene: 4. Germline CDR1 and CDR2: GTSNPN and SVGIG (reference sequence). The CDR3: CAWSPDRTYEQYF. The CDR3, as DNA: TGTGCCTGGAGCCCGGACAGGACCTACGAGCAGTACTTC.

The chain employs TRBV18 and TRBJ1-6; 9 positions agree with TRBD1. The CDR3 consists of 17 residues. V gave up 4 bases and J gave up 3 bases; unmatched junction bases: 7. CDR1 KGHSH and CDR2 LQKENI come from the germline V gene. Written as DNA, the CDR3 is TGTGCCAGCTCACGGGAACAGGGGGCCGGCTATAATTCACCCCTCCACTTT. Encoded protein: CASSREQGAGYNSPLHF.

V usage is TRBV11-2 and J usage is TRBJ2-7; D gene unclear. Trimming removed 8 bases at V and 0 bases at J, with 5 bases between. The germline gives CDR1 SGHAT, CDR2 FQNNGV. This CDR3 is built from 11 residues. CDR3 region: CASRGSYEQYF. DNA for the CDR3: TGTGCCAGCCGCGGCTCCTACGAGCAGTACTTC. Drawing the rest from reference TRBV11-2 and TRBJ2-7, the complete variable domain is EAGVAQSPRYKIIEKRQSVAFWCNPISGHATLYWYQQILGQGPKLLIQFQNNGVVDDSQLPKDRFSAERLKGVDSTLKIQPAKLEDSAVYLCASRGSYEQYFGPGTRLTVT.

This clone has just one count. The chain is built from TRBV7-8 and TRBJ1-1; 7 bases agree with TRBD1. Germline V gene sequence: CDR1 SGHVS, CDR2 FQNEAQ. Trimming at V came to 6 bases and at J to 1 base, leaving 8 bases not matched to a gene. This CDR3 spans 15 amino acids. Here the CDR3 reads CASRAIDRENTEAFF. The CDR3, as DNA: TGTGCCAGCAGGGCGATTGACAGGGAGAACACTGAAGCTTTCTTT.

The chain links TRBV5-6 to TRBJ2-5; 11 bases match TRBD2. The CDR3 totals 15 residues. Per germline, CDR1 SGHDT and CDR2 YYEEEE. Germline trimming cut 4 bases from V and 2 bases from J; bases unmatched to any gene: 4. The DNA of the CDR3 is TGTGCCAGCAGCCTGGGACTAGCGGAACAAGAGACCCAGTACTTC. Translation gives CASSLGLAEQETQYF. Complete variable domain (other parts from reference TRBV5-6 and TRBJ2-5): DAGVTQSPTHLIKTRGQQVTLRCSPKSGHDTVSWYQQALGQGPQFIFQYYEEEERQRGNFPDRFSGHQFPNYSSELNVNALLLGDSALYLCASSLGLAEQETQYFGPGTRLLVL.

The rearrangement joins TRBV6-5 to TRBJ1-5; 7 positions agree with TRBD1. The J segment lost 5 bases and the V segment lost 6 bases, leaving 7 bases of the junction unmatched. Germline values: CDR1 MNHEY, CDR2 SVGAGI. The CDR3 has 14 residues. The CDR3 loop reads CASRRQGEYQPQHF. The CDR3 DNA is TGTGCCAGCAGACGACAGGGAGAGTATCAGCCCCAGCATTTT.

Only one count was recorded for this clone. The chain links TRBV5-6 to TRBJ2-3; unclear D gene. The CDR3 has 13 amino acids. Germline V gives CDR1 SGHDT, CDR2 YYEEEE. Deletions cut 5 bases from V and 2 bases from J, with 9 bases between. The CDR3, as DNA: TGTGCCAGCAGTTTGTTATTCACAGATACGCAGTATTTT. Translating gives CASSLLFTDTQYF. Together with reference TRBV5-6 and TRBJ2-3, the CDR3 gives the full variable domain: DAGVTQSPTHLIKTRGQQVTLRCSPKSGHDTVSWYQQALGQGPQFIFQYYEEEERQRGNFPDRFSGHQFPNYSSELNVNALLLGDSALYLCASSLLFTDTQYFGPGTRLTVL.

This chain uses TRBV7-8 with TRBJ2-3; tentative D call: TRBD1 (7 bases). Germline V CDR1 and CDR2: SGHVS, FQNEAQ. V lost 1 base and J lost 2, with 13 bases in between. CDR3 length: 16 residues. CDR3 residues: CASSLVTGRDTDTQYF. In DNA form, the CDR3 reads TGTGCCAGCAGCTTAGTGACAGGGCGGGACACAGATACGCAGTATTTT. Full variable domain (missing parts from reference TRBV7-8 and TRBJ2-3): GAGVSQSPRYKVAKRGQDVALRCDPISGHVSLFWYQQALGQGPEFLTYFQNEAQLDKSGLPSDRFFAERPEGSVSTLKIQRTQQEDSAVYLCASSLVTGRDTDTQYFGPGTRLTVL.

The chain uses TRBV2 and TRBJ2-3, with 8 bases aligning to TRBD2. Germline V gene lookup returns CDR1 SNHLY and CDR2 FYNNEI. The CDR3 totals 13 residues. V gave up 7 bases and J gave up 5 bases; unmatched junction bases: 5. In DNA form, the CDR3 reads TGTGCCAGCATGCGGGGGGTGGGAGATACGCAGTATTTT. Amino acids: CASMRGVGDTQYF.

The chain carries TRBV5-1 and TRBJ2-3, with 8 bases that match TRBD2. Germline lookup yields CDR1 SGHRS and CDR2 YFSETQ. This CDR3 has 15 amino acids. V trimming: 7 bases; J trimming: 3 bases; junction bases outside the gene matches: 10. The CDR3 spells CASRITGGQTDTQYF. The DNA for the CDR3 is TGCGCCAGCCGGATAACGGGGGGGCAGACAGATACGCAGTATTTT.

In nucleotides, the CDR3 is TGCGCCAGCAGCCGGATCCGGGGGTCCTACGAGCAGTACTTC. Its translation: CASSRIRGSYEQYF. This chain links TRBV5-1 with TRBJ2-7; weak D call: TRBD2 (6 bases). Germline CDR1 reads SGHRS; CDR2 reads YFSETQ. The CDR3 has 14 amino acids. V shed 4 bases and J shed 1 base, with 12 bases lying between them.

The chain couples TRBV12-3 or TRBV12-4 to TRBJ1-2; a possible D gene is TRBD1 (6 bases). The V gene lost 3 bases and the J gene lost 8 bases, with 10 bases spanning the gap. The CDR3 runs to 12 residues. The CDR3, as DNA: TGTGCCAGCAGTTTGGGGACACGGGGCTACACCTTC. This sequence encodes CASSLGTRGYTF.

The rearrangement uses TRBV3-1 (or the pseudogene TRBV3-2) and TRBJ2-1; a weak D match, TRBD1 (6 bases). The CDR3 sequence is 14 residues long. Trimming removed 0 bases at V and 7 bases at J, with 10 bases between. CDR1 and CDR2 from the germline V gene are LGHDT and YNNKEL (reference sequence). The CDR3 spells CASSQESRGNEQFF. In DNA, the CDR3 is TGTGCCAGCAGCCAAGAATCCAGGGGAAATGAGCAGTTCTTC.